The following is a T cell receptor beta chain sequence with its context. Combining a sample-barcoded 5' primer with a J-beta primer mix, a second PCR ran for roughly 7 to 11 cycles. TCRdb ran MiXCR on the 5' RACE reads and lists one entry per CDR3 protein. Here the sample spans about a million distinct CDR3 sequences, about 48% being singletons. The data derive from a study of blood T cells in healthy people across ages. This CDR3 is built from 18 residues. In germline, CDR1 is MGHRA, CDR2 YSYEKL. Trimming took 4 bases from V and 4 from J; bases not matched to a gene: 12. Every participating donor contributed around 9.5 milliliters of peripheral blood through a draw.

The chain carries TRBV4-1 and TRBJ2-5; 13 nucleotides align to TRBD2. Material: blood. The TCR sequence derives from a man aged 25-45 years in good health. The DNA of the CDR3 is TGCGCCAGCAGCCCTCGACTAGCGGGGGGCCGCTTGGGAGAGACCCAGTACTTC. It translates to CASSPRLAGGRLGETQYF.